This T cell receptor beta chain was documented in a study of blood T cell repertoires in COVID-19. Background on the study: T cells, B-cell-depleted T cells, or PBMCs provided the cDNA or gDNA that served as material.

Trimming removed 5 bases from V and 7 bases from J, with 14 bases in between. Germline assignment: CDR1 LNHDA and CDR2 SQIVND (reference sequence). The CDR3 runs to 13 residues. Using immunoSEQ multiplex PCR, the repertoire was profiled, and TCRdb retains in-frame clones only, with some absent. Of about 230,000 clones detected, 84% appear once; the ten largest clones hold 18%. This chain links TRBV19 with TRBJ2-5; weak D call: TRBD2 (5 bases). Sequencing was carried out using peripheral blood. This clonotype originated in a woman of 80 years or more with active or convalescent COVID-19. DNA of the CDR3: TGTGCCAGTAGTCCCACGGGGTCGGGGACCCAGTACTTC. Translation: CASSPTGSGTQYF.